What follows are 18 T cell receptor beta chains derived from one specimen sequenced in a study of CD8 T cells in Susac syndrome (dated by TCRdb to between 2018 and 2021). Libraries were built with the immunoSEQ multiplex PCR assay. RNA was extracted with the RNeasy kit and roughly 0.5 to 1 ug was reverse transcribed using random hexamers. TCRdb redid the processing of the public reads, applying fastp at Q25 and MiXCR, and retained in-frame beta chains. CDR3 protein duplicates are merged, each entry listing the most common genes and DNA. The sample includes 150,000 to 200,000 distinct CDR3 sequences, with more than 90% observed a single time. The ten largest clones add up to about 0.13% of the sample. The sequencing input was CD4+ T cells from PBMCs. The receptors come from a human donor in good health.

The gene calls are TRBV7-2 and TRBJ2-5; D remains ambiguous. Germline CDR1 reads SGHTA; CDR2 reads FQGNSA. The V gene lost 8 bases and the J gene lost 4 bases, with 14 bases spanning the gap. The CDR3 sequence is 13 residues long. CDR3 amino acids: CASSKRSLETQYF. The CDR3 nucleotides read TGTGCCAGCTCCAAACGGAGCCTAGAGACCCAGTACTTC.

V and J are TRBV4-3 and TRBJ2-1; the match to TRBD1 covers 8 bases. The CDR3 has 16 residues. V shed 2 bases and J 4 bases; nucleotides not matched to a gene: 7. Per germline, CDR1 LGHNA and CDR2 YSLEER. CDR3: CASSQLAGTGYNEQFF. The CDR3 region has the DNA TGCGCCAGCAGCCAACTAGCCGGGACAGGTTACAATGAGCAGTTCTTC.

This chain links TRBV7-6 with TRBJ1-2, with D unresolved. V lost 0 bases and J 3 bases, leaving 11 bases between the germline ends. The CDR3 covers 15 residues. Germline assignment: CDR1 SGHVS and CDR2 FNYEAQ. The CDR3 region has the DNA TGTGCCAGCAGCTTAGCAGGTCAGGACTACTATGGCTACACCTTC. This translates into CASSLAGQDYYGYTF. Variable domain in full (rest from reference TRBV7-6 and TRBJ1-2): GAGVSQSPRYKVTKRGQDVALRCDPISGHVSLYWYRQALGQGPEFLTYFNYEAQQDKSGLPNDRFSAERPEGSISTLTIQRTEQRDSAMYRCASSLAGQDYYGYTFGSGTRLTVV.

The genes are TRBV20-1 and TRBJ1-1; possible D gene TRBD1, 6 bases. The CDR3 loop spans 14 amino acids. Per the germline V gene, CDR1 is DFQATT and CDR2 is SNEGSKA (reference sequence). V was pared by 6 bases and J by 2 bases, with 16 bases between. CDR3 in DNA: TGCAGTGCACGAGACGGGACATCTAACACTGAAGCTTTCTTT. As protein: CSARDGTSNTEAFF.

DNA of the CDR3: TGCAGCGTTGGGACCCCCAATCAGCCCCAGCATTTT. Its translation: CSVGTPNQPQHF. The chain has TRBV29-1 and TRBJ1-5, with unresolved D. CDR1 and CDR2 (germline): SQVTM, ANQGSEA. Trimming took 4 bases from V and 3 from J, leaving 7 bases between them. This CDR3 is 12 amino acids long.

The chain is built from TRBV15 and TRBJ1-6, with D hard to call. With 1 base removed from V and 6 bases from J, the gap between germline ends came to 16 bases. This CDR3 region has 17 residues. Germline CDR1 reads LNHNV; CDR2 reads YYDKDF (reference sequence). The CDR3 bases are TGTGCCACCAGCAGAGGGTCCGCAGGAATTTCTAATTCACCCCTCCACTTT. Translating it yields CATSRGSAGISNSPLHF.

The chain links TRBV6-5 to TRBJ2-3; D ambiguous. The CDR3 contains 14 residues. Trimming took off 6 bases at V and 2 bases at J, with 12 bases between the two ends. The germline gives CDR1 MNHEY, CDR2 SVGAGI. The CDR3 sequence: CASSASANTDTQYF. Written as DNA, the CDR3 is TGTGCCAGCAGCGCCTCCGCGAACACAGATACGCAGTATTTT.

V usage is TRBV20-1 and J usage is TRBJ2-5; the D is unclear. The CDR3 runs to 14 residues. Trimming removed 4 bases at V and 0 bases at J, with 12 bases between. From germline, CDR1 is DFQATT and CDR2 SNEGSKA (reference sequence). CDR3 nucleotide sequence: TGCAGTGCTATGGTGTTGACAAACCAAGAGACCCAGTACTTC. It codes for CSAMVLTNQETQYF.

The genes are TRBV28 and TRBJ2-1, with no clear D. Germline CDR1 MDHEN, CDR2 SYDVKM. Deletions cut 8 bases from V and 0 bases from J, with 8 bases between. The CDR3 is 13 residues long. The CDR3 protein is CASGSSSYNEQFF. The CDR3 DNA reads as TGTGCCAGCGGCTCCAGCTCCTACAATGAGCAGTTCTTC.

The J gene is TRBJ1-1, the V gene TRBV6-5; TRBD1 might be the D (6 bases). The V gene lost 6 bases and the J gene lost 2 bases, with 13 bases spanning the gap. CDR3 size: 14 residues. In germline, CDR1 is MNHEY, CDR2 SVGAGI. The CDR3 loop reads CASSLRGPNTEAFF. CDR3 coding DNA: TGTGCCAGCAGCCTCAGGGGCCCTAACACTGAAGCTTTCTTT.

This sequence joins TRBV29-1 and TRBJ2-7; 13 positions agree with TRBD2. There are 14 residues in the CDR3. Germline-derived CDR1 and CDR2 are SQVTM and ANQGSEA. Trimming cost V 6 bases and J 4 bases; bases outside gene matches: 6. CDR3 nucleotide sequence: TGCAGCGTCCGTAGGACTAGCGGGAGTTACGAGCAGTACTTC. Its translation is CSVRRTSGSYEQYF.

DNA for the CDR3: TGTGCCATCAGTACAGGGAGTGCTGGCTACACCTTC. Protein: CAISTGSAGYTF. J is TRBJ1-2 and V is TRBV10-3; D possibly corresponds to TRBD1 (6 bases). The germline CDR1 and CDR2 sequences are ENHRY and SYGVKD. The CDR3 has 12 residues. V was clipped by 5 bases and J by 7 bases, with 11 bases between them.

J is TRBJ2-7 and V is TRBV20-1, with D possibly being TRBD1 (6 bases). CDR3 length: 13 amino acids. Looked up from germline, CDR1 is DFQATT and CDR2 is SNEGSKA (reference sequence). V gave up 3 bases and J gave up 3 bases, with 12 bases separating them. The CDR3 is CSARETGYYEQYF. The DNA for the CDR3 is TGCAGTGCTAGGGAGACAGGTTACTACGAGCAGTACTTC.

The V and J genes are TRBV7-9 and TRBJ2-1; D ambiguous. Germline lookup yields CDR1 SEHNR and CDR2 FQNEAQ (reference sequence). The CDR3 spans 14 residues. V was trimmed by 0 bases and J by 7 bases, leaving 10 bases between them. The CDR3, as DNA: TGTGCCAGCAGCTTAGCATTCACAGCAAATGAGCAGTTCTTC. It codes for CASSLAFTANEQFF.

This clonotype was seen only once. The gene calls are TRBV11-1 and TRBJ1-2; D might be TRBD1 (6 bases). Per germline, CDR1 SGHAT and CDR2 FQDESV (reference sequence). The CDR3 contains 13 residues. Trimming removed 5 bases from V and 4 bases from J, with 11 bases in between. CDR3 sequence: CASSPRDIYGYTF. The CDR3, as DNA: TGTGCCAGCAGCCCCCGGGACATCTATGGCTACACCTTC.

Only a few counts were recorded for this clonotype. This chain links TRBV6-6 with TRBJ1-1; D is undetermined. The V and J ends lost 4 bases and 1 base respectively, with 10 bases between them. Germline V gene sequence: CDR1 MNHNY, CDR2 SVGAGI (reference sequence). This CDR3 has 14 residues. The CDR3 protein is CASSSGRGNTEAFF. The CDR3 nucleotides read TGTGCCAGCAGTTCAGGACGGGGGAACACTGAAGCTTTCTTT.

The chain uses TRBV5-6 and TRBJ2-7; 8 bases line up with TRBD1. This CDR3 contains 15 residues. CDR1 SGHDT and CDR2 YYEEEE come from the germline V gene. With 5 bases clipped from V and 0 bases from J, the junction kept 7 bases outside the gene matches. The CDR3 loop reads CASRETGVGSYEQYF. The DNA of the CDR3 is TGTGCCAGCAGAGAGACAGGGGTCGGCTCCTACGAGCAGTACTTC.

The chain has TRBV7-2 and TRBJ2-3; the D gene is possibly TRBD2 (5 bases). V was clipped by 3 bases and J by 2 bases, with 9 bases between them. Germline V CDR1 and CDR2: SGHTA, FQGNSA. CDR3 size: 14 residues. The DNA of the CDR3 is TGTGCCAGCAGCTTTTCCGGGGACACAGATACGCAGTATTTT. As protein: CASSFSGDTDTQYF.